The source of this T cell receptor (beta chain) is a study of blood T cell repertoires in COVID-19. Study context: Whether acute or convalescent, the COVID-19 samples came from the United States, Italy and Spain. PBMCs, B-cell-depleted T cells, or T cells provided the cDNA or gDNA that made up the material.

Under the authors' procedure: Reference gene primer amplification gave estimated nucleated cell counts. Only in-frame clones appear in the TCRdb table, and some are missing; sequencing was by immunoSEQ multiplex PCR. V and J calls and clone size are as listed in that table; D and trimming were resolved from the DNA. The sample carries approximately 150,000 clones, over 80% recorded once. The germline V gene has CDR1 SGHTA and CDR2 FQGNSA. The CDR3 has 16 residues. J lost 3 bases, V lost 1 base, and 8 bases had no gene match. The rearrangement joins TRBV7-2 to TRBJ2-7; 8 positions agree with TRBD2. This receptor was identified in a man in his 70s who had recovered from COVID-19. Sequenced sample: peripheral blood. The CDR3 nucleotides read TGTGCCAGCAGCTTAGTAAGCGCGGGAGGAATCTACGAGCAGTACTTC. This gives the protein CASSLVSAGGIYEQYF.